Shown below are 2 T cell receptor beta chains from a single sample sequenced in a study of blood T cell repertoires in COVID-19. Sequencing used immunoSEQ multiplex PCR; TCRdb keeps in-frame clones, though not all of them. Among about 300,000 clones listed, around 80% were seen once. Input material: peripheral blood. The receptors were sampled from a woman aged 45-65 years with acute or convalescent COVID-19.

J is TRBJ1-2 and V is TRBV7-3; TRBD1 might be the D (5 bases). With 5 bases removed from V and 0 bases from J, the gap between germline ends came to 16 bases. The germline CDR1 and CDR2 sequences are SGHTA and FQGTGA. This CDR3 is built from 16 residues. The DNA of the CDR3 is TGTGCCAGCAGCCCGACGGGAGGGACTACTAACTATGGCTACACCTTC. Translating gives CASSPTGGTTNYGYTF.

This clone has only a few counts. This chain connects TRBV5-1 to TRBJ1-1; D is unclear. V lost 0 bases and J lost 2, with 11 bases in between. The CDR3 runs to 15 residues. From germline, CDR1 is SGHRS and CDR2 YFSETQ. The CDR3 reads CASSLDMGSNTEAFF. In nucleotides, the CDR3 is TGCGCCAGCAGCTTGGATATGGGGAGTAACACTGAAGCTTTCTTT.